This TCR beta chain was identified in a study of T cell responses to AZD1222 COVID-19 vaccine. Study overall: Pooled in the analysis were second doses at about 4 or about 12 weeks.

Germline lookup yields CDR1 SGHAT and CDR2 FQNNGV. V dropped 2 bases and J dropped 10 bases, with 14 bases sitting between them. CDR3 length equals 13 residues. Data came from immunoSEQ multiplex PCR; TCRdb stores just in-frame clones and leaves some out. The sample lists about 140,000 clones, 75% to 95% seen once, with approximately 3.6% in the top ten. Points from the study as a whole: Vaccine-related CD4 TCRs covered spike, predominating at 160-218 and 743-854. Reports indicate that nearly half of spike-specific TCRs are directed at unmutated variant regions. Every sample of the repertoires postdated the peak T cell response.

Regarding this clone: Its antigen remains unidentified.

The chain combines TRBV11-2 with TRBJ1-1; the D is unclear. The specimen was peripheral blood, collected on day 0 of AZD1222 vaccination. This sequence was found in an adult in good health. DNA for the CDR3: TGTGCCAGCAGCTTACCGGTGGGCAAAAGAGCTTTCTTT. Protein product: CASSLPVGKRAFF.